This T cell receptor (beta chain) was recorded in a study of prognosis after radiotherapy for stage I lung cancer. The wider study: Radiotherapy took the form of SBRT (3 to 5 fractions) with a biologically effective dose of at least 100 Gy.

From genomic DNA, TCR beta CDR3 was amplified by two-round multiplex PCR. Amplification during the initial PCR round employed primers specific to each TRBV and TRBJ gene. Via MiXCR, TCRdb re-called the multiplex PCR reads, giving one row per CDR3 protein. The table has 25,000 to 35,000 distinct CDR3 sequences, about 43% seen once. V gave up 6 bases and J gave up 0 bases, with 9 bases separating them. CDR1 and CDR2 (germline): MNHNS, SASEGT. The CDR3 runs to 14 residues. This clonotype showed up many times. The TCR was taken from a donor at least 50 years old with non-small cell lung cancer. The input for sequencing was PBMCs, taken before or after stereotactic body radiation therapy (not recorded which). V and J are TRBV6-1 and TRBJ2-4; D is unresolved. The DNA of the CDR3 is TGTGCCAGCAGGCAGAGCCTAGCCAAAAACATTCAGTACTTC. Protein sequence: CASRQSLAKNIQYF.